The 11 T cell receptor beta chains reported below all come from one sample, sequenced in a study of PD-L1 blockade in urothelial cancer. Time point denoted: pretreatment peripheral blood. Sequencing used immunoSEQ multiplex PCR; TCRdb keeps in-frame clones, though not all of them. In the table there are roughly 52,000 clones, about four fifths of which are singletons. The sequenced sample was PBMCs, obtained around atezolizumab (anti-PD-L1) treatment. All receptors derive from a man in his 70s with urothelial cancer.

The chain employs TRBV4-1 and TRBJ2-1, with TRBD2 identical over 7 bases. Germline V gives CDR1 MGHRA, CDR2 YSYEKL. With V trimmed by 4 bases and J by 4 bases, 10 bases remained unmatched. The CDR3 loop spans 16 amino acids. Here the CDR3 reads CASSPLGGVRYNEQFF. CDR3 nucleotide sequence: TGCGCCAGCAGCCCTTTGGGGGGGGTTCGGTACAATGAGCAGTTCTTC.

The chain joins TRBV7-6 to TRBJ2-1; D might be TRBD2 (5 bases). Per germline, CDR1 SGHVS and CDR2 FNYEAQ. The CDR3 is made up of 16 amino acids. Trimming pared 5 bases from V and 4 bases from J, leaving 18 bases between. CDR3 in DNA: TGTGCCAGCAGCAGTCTAGCTACCTTAGGGTACAATGAGCAGTTCTTC. Translated: CASSSLATLGYNEQFF.

This chain links TRBV30 with TRBJ2-5; 9 nucleotides align to TRBD2. V lost 5 bases and J lost 3; bases outside the gene matches: 7. Germline V lookup: CDR1 GTSNPN, CDR2 SVGIG (reference sequence). The CDR3 totals 14 residues. The CDR3 DNA follows: TGTGCCTGGGCCATAGCGGGAGTAGAAGAGACCCAGTACTTC. It yields the protein CAWAIAGVEETQYF.

In DNA form, the CDR3 reads TGCGCCAGCAGCTTGGCCGGGGACAGATACAATGAGCAGTTCTTC. Protein: CASSLAGDRYNEQFF. This chain connects TRBV5-1 to TRBJ2-1; TRBD1 agrees at 7 bases. This CDR3 comprises 15 residues. Germline lookup yields CDR1 SGHRS and CDR2 YFSETQ. V lost 0 bases to trimming and J lost 4 bases; unmatched junction nucleotides: 4.

V is TRBV10-3 and J is TRBJ2-7, with 13 bases aligning to TRBD2. The V gene's germline CDR1 is ENHRY and CDR2 SYGVKD. The CDR3 has 14 residues. V was pared by 5 bases and J by 3 bases, with 1 base of the junction left unmatched. CDR3 sequence (DNA): TGTGCCATCAGTCGGACTAGCGGGAGCTACGAGCAGTACTTC. Protein sequence: CAISRTSGSYEQYF.

V and J are TRBV5-6 and TRBJ2-7; TRBD1 might be the D (6 bases). Trimming pared 4 bases from V and 1 base from J, leaving 12 bases between. The length of the CDR3 is 14 residues. Germline V gene sequence: CDR1 SGHDT, CDR2 YYEEEE. CDR3 in amino acids: CASSVTGLSYEQYF. DNA of the CDR3: TGTGCCAGCAGCGTGACAGGCCTATCCTACGAGCAGTACTTC.

This sequence joins TRBV30 and TRBJ2-5, with 11 bases that match TRBD2. From germline, CDR1 is GTSNPN and CDR2 SVGIG (reference sequence). This CDR3 is 17 amino acids long. V shed 0 bases and J 4 bases; nucleotides not matched to a gene: 10. This chain's CDR3 is CAWSVALAGGKGETQYF. CDR3 sequence (DNA): TGTGCCTGGAGTGTAGCCCTAGCGGGAGGTAAAGGAGAGACCCAGTACTTC.

This chain joins TRBV5-1 and TRBJ2-6, with 8 bases lining up with TRBD1. Germline loops: CDR1 SGHRS, CDR2 YFSETQ. Losses at the gene ends were 4 bases for V and 2 bases for J; bases not matched to a gene: 5. This CDR3 spans 16 amino acids. The chain's CDR3 is CASSTQTGAGANVLTF. The CDR3 nucleotides are TGCGCCAGCAGCACACAGACAGGGGCTGGGGCCAACGTCCTGACTTTC.

The chain employs TRBV2 and TRBJ2-1, with TRBD2 identical over 7 bases. CDR1 is SNHLY, CDR2 FYNNEI, per germline. The CDR3 is 14 amino acids. V dropped 6 bases and J dropped 7; count of bases not matched to a gene: 9. The CDR3, as DNA: TGTGCCAGCAGCCTTGGCGGGAGTCTTAATGAGCAGTTCTTC. This gives the protein CASSLGGSLNEQFF.

The CDR3 DNA follows: TGTGCCAGCAGCCCCCGACTAGCGGGAGCGCCCACCGGGGAGCTGTTTTTT. It encodes CASSPRLAGAPTGELFF. The chain couples TRBV7-3 to TRBJ2-2; 12 bases match TRBD2. Germline V gene sequence: CDR1 SGHTA, CDR2 FQGTGA. V lost 5 bases, J lost 4 bases, and 8 bases stayed unmatched. This CDR3 spans 17 amino acids.

This clone was seen a handful of times. The chain combines TRBV5-4 with TRBJ2-7, with 9 bases fitting TRBD2. The CDR3 covers 15 residues. Germline-derived CDR1 and CDR2 are SGHNT and YYREEE (reference sequence). V shed 5 bases and J 2 bases; nucleotides not matched to a gene: 8. The CDR3 nucleotides read TGTGCCAGCAGTTTTGTCGCGGGAGGGCCCTACGAGCAGTACTTC. It encodes CASSFVAGGPYEQYF.